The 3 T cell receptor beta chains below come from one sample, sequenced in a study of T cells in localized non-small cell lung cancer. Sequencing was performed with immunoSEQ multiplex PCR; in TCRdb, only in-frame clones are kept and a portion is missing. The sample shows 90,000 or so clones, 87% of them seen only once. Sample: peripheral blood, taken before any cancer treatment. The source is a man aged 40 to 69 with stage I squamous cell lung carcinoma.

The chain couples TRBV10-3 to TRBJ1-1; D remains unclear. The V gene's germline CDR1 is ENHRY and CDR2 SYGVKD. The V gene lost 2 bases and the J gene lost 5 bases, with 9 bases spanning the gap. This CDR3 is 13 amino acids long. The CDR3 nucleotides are TGTGCCATCAGTGAGGGCCGGAGGACTGAAGCTTTCTTT. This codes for CAISEGRRTEAFF.

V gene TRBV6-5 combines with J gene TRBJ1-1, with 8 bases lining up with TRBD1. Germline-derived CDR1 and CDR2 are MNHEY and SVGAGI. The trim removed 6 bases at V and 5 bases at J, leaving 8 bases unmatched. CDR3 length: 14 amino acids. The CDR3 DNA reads TGTGCCAGCAGCCATACAGGGGGGACTACTGAAGCTTTCTTT. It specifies CASSHTGGTTEAFF.

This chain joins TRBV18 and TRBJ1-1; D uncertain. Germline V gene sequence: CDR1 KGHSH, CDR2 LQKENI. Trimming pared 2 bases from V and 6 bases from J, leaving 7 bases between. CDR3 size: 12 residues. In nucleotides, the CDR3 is TGTGCCAGCTCACCAGGTAATGCTGAAGCTTTCTTT. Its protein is CASSPGNAEAFF.